These 5 T cell receptor beta chains share one sample of origin, sequenced in a study of cytomegalovirus exposure and HLA in healthy donors. Sequenced by immunoSEQ multiplex PCR; TCRdb stores in-frame clones only, minus some. The repertoire consists of around 250,000 clones, with 90% occurring once and the leading ten covering 0.35% to 0.4%. Material: PBMCs. The receptors shown here come from a young woman in good health and CMV-seronegative.

The rearrangement uses TRBV6-5 and TRBJ1-6; D gene ambiguous. The V gene lost 0 bases and the J gene lost 5 bases, with 8 bases spanning the gap. Germline CDR1 and CDR2: MNHEY and SVGAGI. The CDR3 has 15 amino acids. DNA for the CDR3: TGTGCCAGCAGTTACTCGTTCGGAGATAATTCACCCCTCCACTTT. Translated: CASSYSFGDNSPLHF.

The rearrangement joins TRBV15 to TRBJ2-5; D is unclear. V was clipped by 3 bases and J by 1 base, with 6 bases between them. CDR3 length: 13 residues. CDR1 and CDR2 from the germline V gene are LNHNV and YYDKDF (reference sequence). Here the CDR3 DNA reads TGTGCCACCAGCAGGACTCTCCAAGAGACCCAGTACTTC. This encodes CATSRTLQETQYF.

The rearrangement links TRBV18 to TRBJ2-1; D gene uncertain. CDR1 KGHSH and CDR2 LQKENI come from the germline V gene. V dropped 3 bases and J dropped 0 bases, with 9 bases sitting between them. The CDR3 totals 15 residues. The CDR3 here is CASSPDLSSYNEQFF. CDR3 bases: TGTGCCAGCTCACCTGACTTGAGCTCCTACAATGAGCAGTTCTTC.

V gene TRBV7-6 combines with J gene TRBJ2-6; a weak D match, TRBD2 (7 bases). V lost 1 base and J 5 bases, leaving 15 bases between the germline ends. Germline V gene data show CDR1 as SGHVS and CDR2 as FNYEAQ. CDR3 length: 17 residues. CDR3 DNA: TGTGCCAGCAGCTTAGATTTCACAGGGACTAGGGCCAACGTCCTGACTTTC. Its protein is CASSLDFTGTRANVLTF.

The gene calls are TRBV4-1 and TRBJ1-6, with 7 bases fitting TRBD1. Unmatched junction bases numbered 0, after V lost 1 base and J lost 0 bases. This CDR3 is built from 16 residues. Per germline, CDR1 MGHRA and CDR2 YSYEKL. DNA of the CDR3: TGCGCCAGCAGCCAAGGGGACAGCTCCTATAATTCACCCCTCCACTTT. This translates into CASSQGDSSYNSPLHF.